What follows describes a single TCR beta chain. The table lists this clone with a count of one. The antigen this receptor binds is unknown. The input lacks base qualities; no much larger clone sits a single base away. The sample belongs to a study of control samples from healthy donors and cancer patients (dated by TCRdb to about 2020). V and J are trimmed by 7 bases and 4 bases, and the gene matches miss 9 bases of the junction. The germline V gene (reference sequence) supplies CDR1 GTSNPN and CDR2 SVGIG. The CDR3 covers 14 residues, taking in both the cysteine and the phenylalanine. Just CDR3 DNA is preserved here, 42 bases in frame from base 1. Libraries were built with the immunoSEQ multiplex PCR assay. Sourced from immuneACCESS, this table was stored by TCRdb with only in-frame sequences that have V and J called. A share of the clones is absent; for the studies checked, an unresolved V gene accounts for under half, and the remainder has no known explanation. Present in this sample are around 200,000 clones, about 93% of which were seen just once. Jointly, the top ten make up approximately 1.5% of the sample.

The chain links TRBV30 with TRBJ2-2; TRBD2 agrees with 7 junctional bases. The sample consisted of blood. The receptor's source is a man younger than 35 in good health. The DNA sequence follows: TGTGCCTTCACGCGGGGGACTCTCACCGGGGAGCTGTTTTTT. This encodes CAFTRGTLTGELFF.